Presented here are 11 T cell receptor beta chains from one specimen sequenced in a study of PD-1 blockade in classical Hodgkin lymphoma (dated by TCRdb to the early 2020s). Library prep was done by the immunoSEQ multiplex PCR assay. TCRdb retrieved this table from immuneACCESS and kept in-frame rearrangements only. Not all clones are present; in checked studies, unresolved V genes account for under half, and no reason is known for the remainder. This sample holds several thousand clones; around 90% were observed only once. The ten most abundant clones make up around 0.91% of the sample. The sample's time point, from its label and the paper: cycle 1 day 1 (C1D1), immediately before nivolumab initiation. Relapse after autologous stem cell transplantation had occurred in all trial patients, and cohorts A, B and C were distinguished by prior brentuximab vedotin exposure. Using a Miltenyi CD4+ T cell isolation kit, CD4+ T cells were purified from thawed PBMCs through magnetic negative selection.

Specimen: CD4+ T cells from blood, collected at baseline. All receptors derive from a human donor with classical Hodgkin lymphoma.

This clone was detected only once. This chain connects TRBV5-1 to TRBJ2-1, with D tentatively TRBD1 (5 bases). Germline CDR1 is SGHRS and CDR2 is YFSETQ. V was clipped by 2 bases and J by 0 bases, with 9 bases between them. This CDR3 comprises 15 residues. In DNA form, the CDR3 reads TGCGCCAGCAGCTTCAGGGCGAACTCCTACAATGAGCAGTTCTTC. Its protein product is CASSFRANSYNEQFF.

As regards this clone: Other nucleotide sequences from this sample produce the same CDR3. V and J are TRBV5-1 and TRBJ2-7; the D is unclear. Germline V gene sequence: CDR1 SGHRS, CDR2 YFSETQ. There are 13 residues in the CDR3. The V end lost 1 base, the J end lost 2 bases, and 7 bases lay between the germline ends. CDR3 protein: CASSLIGTYEQYF. DNA of the CDR3: TGCGCCAGCAGCTTGATTGGTACCTACGAGCAGTACTTC.

Only a few counts were recorded for this clone. V gene TRBV28 combines with J gene TRBJ1-3, with D possibly TRBD1 on 5 matching bases. Germline V gives CDR1 MDHEN, CDR2 SYDVKM. There are 13 residues in the CDR3. V lost 5 bases to trimming and J lost 3 bases, with 8 bases between them. The CDR3 reads CASSPRDGNTIYF. Written as DNA, the CDR3 is TGTGCCAGCAGTCCCAGGGATGGAAACACCATATATTTT.

The chain links TRBV5-8 to TRBJ2-3; D might be TRBD1 or TRBD2, each matching 5 bases. CDR1 is SGHTS and CDR2 is YDEGEE in the germline V gene. Trimming took off 2 bases at V and 4 bases at J, with 23 bases between the two ends. The CDR3 has 18 amino acids. The CDR3 loop reads CASSFLKSGTNRPDTQYF. The CDR3 nucleotides read TGTGCCAGCAGCTTTCTAAAGTCAGGGACCAACCGTCCAGATACGCAGTATTTT.

This rearrangement joins TRBV7-3 to TRBJ1-1; possible D gene TRBD1, 5 bases. The V and J ends lost 0 bases and 4 bases respectively, with 12 bases between them. The CDR3 spans 15 residues. Germline values: CDR1 SGHTA, CDR2 FQGTGA. The chain's CDR3 is CASSLTDTGITEAFF. CDR3 bases: TGTGCCAGCAGCTTAACGGATACAGGAATCACTGAAGCTTTCTTT.

The V gene is TRBV5-1, the J gene TRBJ1-1, with D perhaps matching TRBD1 (5 bases). The germline gives CDR1 SGHRS, CDR2 YFSETQ. The CDR3 extends over 15 amino acids. Trimming shortened V by 1 base and J by 2 bases, and 12 bases separated the two germline ends. CDR3 region: CASSLQGGPNTEAFF. The CDR3, as DNA: TGCGCCAGCAGCTTGCAGGGTGGCCCAAACACTGAAGCTTTCTTT. Supplemented by reference TRBV5-1 and TRBJ1-1, the full variable domain reads KAGVTQTPRYLIKTRGQQVTLSCSPISGHRSVSWYQQTPGQGLQFLFEYFSETQRNKGNFPGRFSGRQFSNSRSEMNVSTLELGDSALYLCASSLQGGPNTEAFFGQGTRLTVV.

The chain has TRBV5-1 and TRBJ1-2, with 11 bases matching TRBD1. The CDR3 has 15 residues. Germline V gene sequence: CDR1 SGHRS, CDR2 YFSETQ. The junction had 6 bases not matched to a gene; V was cut back by 4 bases and J by 4 bases. CDR3 sequence (DNA): TGCGCCAGCAGCCTGACGGGACAGGGGGGCTATGGCTACACCTTC. It yields the protein CASSLTGQGGYGYTF.

The chain is built from TRBV19 and TRBJ2-4, with D tentatively TRBD1 (5 bases). This CDR3 has 15 amino acids. Germline V gene lookup returns CDR1 LNHDA and CDR2 SQIVND (reference sequence). The V and J ends lost 4 bases and 8 bases respectively, with 18 bases between them. This CDR3 reads CASSNFGASGHIQYF. CDR3 sequence (DNA): TGTGCCAGTAGTAACTTTGGGGCATCAGGGCACATTCAGTACTTC.

The chain is built from TRBV5-1 and TRBJ2-5; D is undetermined. In germline, CDR1 is SGHRS, CDR2 YFSETQ. Trimming pared 2 bases from V and 2 bases from J, leaving 10 bases between. The CDR3 has 14 residues. DNA of the CDR3: TGCGCCAGCAGCTTTGCCCCAGCGCAAGAGACCCAGTACTTC. Protein: CASSFAPAQETQYF. Using reference TRBV5-1 and TRBJ2-5 for the parts outside the CDR3, the full variable domain is KAGVTQTPRYLIKTRGQQVTLSCSPISGHRSVSWYQQTPGQGLQFLFEYFSETQRNKGNFPGRFSGRQFSNSRSEMNVSTLELGDSALYLCASSFAPAQETQYFGPGTRLLVL.

The chain joins TRBV5-1 to TRBJ1-5, with a possible D match to TRBD1 (6 bases). The germline V gene encodes CDR1 SGHRS and CDR2 YFSETQ. V was cut by 4 bases and J by 7 bases, with 18 bases left in between. The CDR3 runs 15 residues. In DNA form, the CDR3 reads TGCGCCAGCAGCCCGGATGGGGCAGGGGCGCAGCCCCAGCATTTT. As protein: CASSPDGAGAQPQHF.

The chain couples TRBV20-1 to TRBJ1-2; unclear D gene. Germline values: CDR1 DFQATT, CDR2 SNEGSKA (reference sequence). The CDR3 totals 11 residues. The V end lost 2 bases, the J end lost 8 bases, and 9 bases lay between the germline ends. The CDR3 protein is CSARRVVGYTF. CDR3 nucleotides: TGCAGTGCTAGAAGGGTTGTCGGCTACACCTTC.